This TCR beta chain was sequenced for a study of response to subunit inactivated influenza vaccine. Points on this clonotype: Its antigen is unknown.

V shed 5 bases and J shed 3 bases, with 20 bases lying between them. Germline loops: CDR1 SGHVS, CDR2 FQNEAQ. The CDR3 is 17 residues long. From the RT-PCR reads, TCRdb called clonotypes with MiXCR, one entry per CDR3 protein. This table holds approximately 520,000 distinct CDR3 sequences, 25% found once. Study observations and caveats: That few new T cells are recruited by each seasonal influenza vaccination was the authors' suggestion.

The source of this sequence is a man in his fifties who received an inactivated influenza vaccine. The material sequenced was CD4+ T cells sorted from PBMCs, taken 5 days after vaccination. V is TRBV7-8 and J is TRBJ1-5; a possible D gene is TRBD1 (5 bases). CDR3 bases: TGTGCCAGCAGCGTTAGACCAGGGACTACGAACAATCAGCCCCAGCATTTT. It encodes CASSVRPGTTNNQPQHF.